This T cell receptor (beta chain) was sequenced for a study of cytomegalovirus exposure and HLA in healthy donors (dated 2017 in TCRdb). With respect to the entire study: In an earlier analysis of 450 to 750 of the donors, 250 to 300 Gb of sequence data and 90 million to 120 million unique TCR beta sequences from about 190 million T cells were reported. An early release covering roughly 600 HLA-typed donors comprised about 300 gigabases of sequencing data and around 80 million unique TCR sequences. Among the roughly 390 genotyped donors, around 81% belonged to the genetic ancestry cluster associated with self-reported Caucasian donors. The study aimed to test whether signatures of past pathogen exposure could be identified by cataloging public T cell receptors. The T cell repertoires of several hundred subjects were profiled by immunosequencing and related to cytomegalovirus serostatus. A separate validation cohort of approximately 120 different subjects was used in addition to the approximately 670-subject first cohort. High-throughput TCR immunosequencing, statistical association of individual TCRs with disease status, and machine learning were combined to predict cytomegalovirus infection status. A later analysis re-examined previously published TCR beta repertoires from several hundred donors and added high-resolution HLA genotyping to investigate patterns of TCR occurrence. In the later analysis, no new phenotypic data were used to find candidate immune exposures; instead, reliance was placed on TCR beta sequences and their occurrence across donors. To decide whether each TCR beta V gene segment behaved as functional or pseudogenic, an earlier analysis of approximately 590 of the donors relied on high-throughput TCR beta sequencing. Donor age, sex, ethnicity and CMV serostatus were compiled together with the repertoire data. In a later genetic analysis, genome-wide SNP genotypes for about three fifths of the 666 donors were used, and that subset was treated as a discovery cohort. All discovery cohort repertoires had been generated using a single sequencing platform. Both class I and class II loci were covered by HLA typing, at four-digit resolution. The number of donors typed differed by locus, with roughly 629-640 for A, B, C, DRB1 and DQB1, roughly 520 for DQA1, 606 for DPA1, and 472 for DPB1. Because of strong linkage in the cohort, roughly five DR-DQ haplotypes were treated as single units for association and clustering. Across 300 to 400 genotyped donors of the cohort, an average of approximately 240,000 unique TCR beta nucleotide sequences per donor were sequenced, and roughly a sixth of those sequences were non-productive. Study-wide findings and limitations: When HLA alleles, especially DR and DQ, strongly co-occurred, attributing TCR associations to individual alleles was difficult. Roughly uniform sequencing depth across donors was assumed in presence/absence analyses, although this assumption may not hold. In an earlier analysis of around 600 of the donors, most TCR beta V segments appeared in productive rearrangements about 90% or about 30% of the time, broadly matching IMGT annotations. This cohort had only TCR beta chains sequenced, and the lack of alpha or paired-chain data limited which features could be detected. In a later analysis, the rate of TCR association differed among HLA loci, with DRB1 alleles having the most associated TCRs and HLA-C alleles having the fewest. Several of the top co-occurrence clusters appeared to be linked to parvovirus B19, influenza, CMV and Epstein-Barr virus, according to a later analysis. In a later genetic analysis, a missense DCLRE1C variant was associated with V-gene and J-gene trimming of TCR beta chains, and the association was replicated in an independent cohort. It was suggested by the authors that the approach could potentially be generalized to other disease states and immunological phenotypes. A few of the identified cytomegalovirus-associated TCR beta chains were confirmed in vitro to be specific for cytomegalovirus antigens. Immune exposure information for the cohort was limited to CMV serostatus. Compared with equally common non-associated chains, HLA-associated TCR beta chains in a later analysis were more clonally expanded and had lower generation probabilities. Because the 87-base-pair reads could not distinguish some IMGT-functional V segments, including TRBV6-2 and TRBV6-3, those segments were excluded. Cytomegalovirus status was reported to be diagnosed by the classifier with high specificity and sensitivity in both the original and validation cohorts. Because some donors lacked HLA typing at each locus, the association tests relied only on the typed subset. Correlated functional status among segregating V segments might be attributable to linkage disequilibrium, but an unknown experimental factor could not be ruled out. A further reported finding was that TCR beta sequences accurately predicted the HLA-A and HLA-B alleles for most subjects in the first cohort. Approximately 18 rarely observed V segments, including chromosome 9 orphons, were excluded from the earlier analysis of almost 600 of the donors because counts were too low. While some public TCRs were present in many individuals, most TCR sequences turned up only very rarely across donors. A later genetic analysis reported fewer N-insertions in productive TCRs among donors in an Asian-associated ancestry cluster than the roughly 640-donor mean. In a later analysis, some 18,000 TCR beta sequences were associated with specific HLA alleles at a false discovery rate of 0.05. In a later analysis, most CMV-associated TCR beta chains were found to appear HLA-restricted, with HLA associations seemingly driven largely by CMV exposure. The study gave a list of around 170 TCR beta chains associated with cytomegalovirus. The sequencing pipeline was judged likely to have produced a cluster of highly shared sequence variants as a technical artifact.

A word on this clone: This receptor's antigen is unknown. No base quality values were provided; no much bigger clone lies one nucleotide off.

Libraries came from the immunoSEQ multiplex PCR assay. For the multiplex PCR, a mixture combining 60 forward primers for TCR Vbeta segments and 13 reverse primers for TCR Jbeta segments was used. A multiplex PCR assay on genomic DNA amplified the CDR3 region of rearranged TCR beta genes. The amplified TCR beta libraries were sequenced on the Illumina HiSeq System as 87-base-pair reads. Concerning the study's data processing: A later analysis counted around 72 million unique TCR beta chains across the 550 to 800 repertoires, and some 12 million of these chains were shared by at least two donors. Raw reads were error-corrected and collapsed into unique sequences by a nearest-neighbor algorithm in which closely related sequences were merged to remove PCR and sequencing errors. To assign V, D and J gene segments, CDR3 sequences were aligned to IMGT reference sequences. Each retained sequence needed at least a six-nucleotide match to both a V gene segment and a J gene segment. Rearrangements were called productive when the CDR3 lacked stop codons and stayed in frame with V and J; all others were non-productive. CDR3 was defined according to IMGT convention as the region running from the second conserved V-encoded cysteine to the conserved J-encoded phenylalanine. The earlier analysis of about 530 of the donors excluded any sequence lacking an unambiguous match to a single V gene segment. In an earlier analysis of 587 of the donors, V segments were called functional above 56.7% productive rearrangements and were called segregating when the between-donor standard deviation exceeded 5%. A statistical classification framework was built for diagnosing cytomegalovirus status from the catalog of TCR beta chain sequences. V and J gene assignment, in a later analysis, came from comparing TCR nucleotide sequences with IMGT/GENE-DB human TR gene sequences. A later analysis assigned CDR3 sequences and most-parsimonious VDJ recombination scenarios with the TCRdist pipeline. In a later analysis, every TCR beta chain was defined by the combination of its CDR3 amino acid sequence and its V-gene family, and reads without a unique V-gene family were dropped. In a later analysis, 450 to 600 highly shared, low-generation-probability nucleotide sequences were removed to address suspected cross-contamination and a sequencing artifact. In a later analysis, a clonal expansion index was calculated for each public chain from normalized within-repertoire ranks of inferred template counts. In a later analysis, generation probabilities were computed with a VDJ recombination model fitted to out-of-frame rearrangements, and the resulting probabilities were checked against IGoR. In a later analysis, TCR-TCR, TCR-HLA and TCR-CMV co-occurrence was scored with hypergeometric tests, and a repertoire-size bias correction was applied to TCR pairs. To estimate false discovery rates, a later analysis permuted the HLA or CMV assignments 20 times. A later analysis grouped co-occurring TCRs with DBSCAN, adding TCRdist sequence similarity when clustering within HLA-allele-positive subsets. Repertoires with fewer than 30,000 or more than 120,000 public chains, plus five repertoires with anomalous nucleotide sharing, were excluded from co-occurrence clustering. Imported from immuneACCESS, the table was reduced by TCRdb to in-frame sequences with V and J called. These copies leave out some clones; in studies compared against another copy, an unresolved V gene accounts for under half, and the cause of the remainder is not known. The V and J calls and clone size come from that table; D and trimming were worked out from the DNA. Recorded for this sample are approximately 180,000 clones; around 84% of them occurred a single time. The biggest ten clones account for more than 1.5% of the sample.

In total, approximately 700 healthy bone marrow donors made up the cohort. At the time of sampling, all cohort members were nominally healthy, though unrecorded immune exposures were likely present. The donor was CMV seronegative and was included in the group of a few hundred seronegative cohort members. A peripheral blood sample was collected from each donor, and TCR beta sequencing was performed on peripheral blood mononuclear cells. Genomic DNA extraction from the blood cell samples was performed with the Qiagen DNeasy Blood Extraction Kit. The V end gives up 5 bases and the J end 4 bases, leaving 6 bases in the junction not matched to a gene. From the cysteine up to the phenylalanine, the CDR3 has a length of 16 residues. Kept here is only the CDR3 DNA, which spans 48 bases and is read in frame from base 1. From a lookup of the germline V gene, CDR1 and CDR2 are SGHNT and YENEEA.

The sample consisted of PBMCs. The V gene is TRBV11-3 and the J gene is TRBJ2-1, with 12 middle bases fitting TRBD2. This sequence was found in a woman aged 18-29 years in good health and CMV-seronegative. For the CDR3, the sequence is CASSQRGLAGYNEQFF. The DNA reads TGTGCCAGCAGCCAGCGGGGACTAGCGGGTTACAATGAGCAGTTCTTC. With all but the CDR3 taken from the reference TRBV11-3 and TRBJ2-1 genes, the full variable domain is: EAGVVQSPRYKIIEKKQPVAFWCNPISGHNTLYWYLQNLGQGPELLIRYENEEAVDDSQLPKDRFSAERLKGVDSTLKIQPAELGDSAVYLCASSQRGLAGYNEQFFGPGTRLTVL.